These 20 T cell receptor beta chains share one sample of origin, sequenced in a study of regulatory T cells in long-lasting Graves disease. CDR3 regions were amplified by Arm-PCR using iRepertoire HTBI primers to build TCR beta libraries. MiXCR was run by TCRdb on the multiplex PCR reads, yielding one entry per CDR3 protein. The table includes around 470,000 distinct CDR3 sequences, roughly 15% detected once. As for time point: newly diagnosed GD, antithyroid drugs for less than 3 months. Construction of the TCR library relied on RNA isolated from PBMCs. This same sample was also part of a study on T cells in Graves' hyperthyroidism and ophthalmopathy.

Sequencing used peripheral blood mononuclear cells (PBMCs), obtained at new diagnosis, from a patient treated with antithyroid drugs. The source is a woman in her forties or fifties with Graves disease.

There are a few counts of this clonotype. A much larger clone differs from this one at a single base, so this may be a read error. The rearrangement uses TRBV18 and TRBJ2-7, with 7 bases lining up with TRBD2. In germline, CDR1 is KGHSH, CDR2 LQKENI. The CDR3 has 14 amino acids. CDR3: CASSKLGGTYEQNF. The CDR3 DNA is TGTGCCAGCTCAAAACTCGGGGGGACCTACGAGCAGAACTTC.

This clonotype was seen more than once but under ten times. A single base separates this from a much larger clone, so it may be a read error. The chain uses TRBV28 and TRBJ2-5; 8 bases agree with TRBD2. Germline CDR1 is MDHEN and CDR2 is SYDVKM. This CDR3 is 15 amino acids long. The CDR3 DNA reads TGTACCAGCAGCCCCGGACTAGCTGATCAAGAGACCCAGTACTTC. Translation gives CTSSPGLADQETQYF.

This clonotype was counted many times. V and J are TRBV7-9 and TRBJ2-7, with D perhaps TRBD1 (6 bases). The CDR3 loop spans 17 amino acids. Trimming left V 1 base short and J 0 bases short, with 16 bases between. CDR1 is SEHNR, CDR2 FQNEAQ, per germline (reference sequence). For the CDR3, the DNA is TGTGCCAGCAGCTTAGACCCGACAGGCCCGAGCTCCTACGAGCAGTACTTC. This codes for CASSLDPTGPSSYEQYF.

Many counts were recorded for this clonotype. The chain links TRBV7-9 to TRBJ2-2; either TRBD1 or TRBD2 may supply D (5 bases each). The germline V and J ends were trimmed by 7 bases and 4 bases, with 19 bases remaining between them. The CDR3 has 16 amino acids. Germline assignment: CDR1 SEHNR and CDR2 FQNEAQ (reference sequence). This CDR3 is CASNRPWGEGTGELFF. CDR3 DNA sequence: TGTGCCAGCAACCGGCCCTGGGGCGAGGGCACCGGGGAGCTGTTTTTT.

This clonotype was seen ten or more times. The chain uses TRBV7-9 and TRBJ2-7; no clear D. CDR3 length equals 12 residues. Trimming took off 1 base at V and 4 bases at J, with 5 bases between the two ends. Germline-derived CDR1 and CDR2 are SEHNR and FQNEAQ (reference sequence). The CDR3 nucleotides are TGTGCCAGCAGCTTAGATTTTTACGAGCAGTACTTC. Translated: CASSLDFYEQYF.

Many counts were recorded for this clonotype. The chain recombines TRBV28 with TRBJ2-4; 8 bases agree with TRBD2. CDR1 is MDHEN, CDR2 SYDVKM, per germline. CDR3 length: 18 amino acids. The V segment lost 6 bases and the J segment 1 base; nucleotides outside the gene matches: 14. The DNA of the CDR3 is TGTGCCAGCAGCCGCACCGGGACTAGAGGGCTGGCCAAAAACATTCAGTACTTC. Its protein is CASSRTGTRGLAKNIQYF. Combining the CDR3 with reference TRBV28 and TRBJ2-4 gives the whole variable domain DVKVTQSSRYLVKRTGEKVFLECVQDMDHENMFWYRQDPGLGLRLIYFSYDVKMKEKGDIPEGYSVSREKKERFSLILESASTNQTSMYLCASSRTGTRGLAKNIQYFGAGTRLSVL.

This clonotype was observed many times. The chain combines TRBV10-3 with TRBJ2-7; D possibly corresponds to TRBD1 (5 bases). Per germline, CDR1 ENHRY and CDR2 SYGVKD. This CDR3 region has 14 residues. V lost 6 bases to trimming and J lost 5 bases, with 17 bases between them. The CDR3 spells CAIRTETVSHEQYF. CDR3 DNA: TGTGCCATCAGAACGGAGACAGTAAGCCACGAGCAGTACTTC.

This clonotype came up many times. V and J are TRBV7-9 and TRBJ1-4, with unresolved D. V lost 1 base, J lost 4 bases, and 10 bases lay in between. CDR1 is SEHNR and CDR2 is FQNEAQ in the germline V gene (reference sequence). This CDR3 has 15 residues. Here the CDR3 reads CASSLGAGVNEKLFF. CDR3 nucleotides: TGTGCCAGCAGCTTAGGGGCAGGCGTTAATGAAAAACTGTTTTTT.

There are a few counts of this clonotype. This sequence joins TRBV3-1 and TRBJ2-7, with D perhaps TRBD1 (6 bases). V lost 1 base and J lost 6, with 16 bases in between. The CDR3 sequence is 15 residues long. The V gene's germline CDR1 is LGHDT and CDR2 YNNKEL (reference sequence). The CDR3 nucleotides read TGTGCCAGCAGCCAAGGTGACAGGCTAGTTCCCGAGCAGTACTTC. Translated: CASSQGDRLVPEQYF.

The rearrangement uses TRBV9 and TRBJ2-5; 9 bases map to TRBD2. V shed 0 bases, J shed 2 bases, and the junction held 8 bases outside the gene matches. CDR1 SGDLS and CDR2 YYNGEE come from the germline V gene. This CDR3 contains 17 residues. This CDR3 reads CASSVGLAGMKQETQYF. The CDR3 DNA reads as TGTGCCAGCAGCGTAGGGCTAGCGGGGATGAAACAAGAGACCCAGTACTTC. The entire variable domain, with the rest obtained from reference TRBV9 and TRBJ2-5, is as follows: DSGVTQTPKHLITATGQRVTLRCSPRSGDLSVYWYQQSLDQGLQFLIQYYNGEERAKGNILERFSAQQFPDLHSELNLSSLELGDSALYFCASSVGLAGMKQETQYFGPGTRLLVL.

The CDR3 region has the DNA TGTGCCACTACCTTAGGACAGGCCCCCCGGCCTCAAGAGACCCAGTACTTC. This codes for CATTLGQAPRPQETQYF. This chain links TRBV24-1 with TRBJ2-1; 7 bases line up with TRBD1. The J call may be incorrect, as the DNA end agrees better with TRBJ2-5. The CDR3 loop spans 17 amino acids. Germline V lookup: CDR1 KGHDR, CDR2 SFDVKD.

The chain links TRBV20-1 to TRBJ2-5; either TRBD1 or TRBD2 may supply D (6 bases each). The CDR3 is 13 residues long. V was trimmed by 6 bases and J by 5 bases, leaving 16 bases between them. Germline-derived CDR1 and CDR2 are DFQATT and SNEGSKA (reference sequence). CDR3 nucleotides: TGCAGTGCCCCCCACGGGGGCGCTGAGACCCAGTACTTC. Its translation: CSAPHGGAETQYF.

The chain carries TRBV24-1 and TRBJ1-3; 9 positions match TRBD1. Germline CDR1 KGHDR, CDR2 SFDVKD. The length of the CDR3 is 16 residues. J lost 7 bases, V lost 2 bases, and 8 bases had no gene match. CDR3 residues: CATSDSSGTGSNTIYF. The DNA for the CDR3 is TGTGCCACCAGTGATTCCTCGGGGACAGGGAGCAACACCATATATTTT.

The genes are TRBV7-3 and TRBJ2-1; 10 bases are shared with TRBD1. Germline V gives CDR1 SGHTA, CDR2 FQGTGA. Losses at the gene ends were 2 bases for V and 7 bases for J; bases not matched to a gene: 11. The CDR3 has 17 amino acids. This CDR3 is CASSLATRTGGGNEQFF. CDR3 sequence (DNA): TGTGCCAGCAGCTTAGCCACCCGGACAGGGGGGGGGAATGAGCAGTTCTTC.

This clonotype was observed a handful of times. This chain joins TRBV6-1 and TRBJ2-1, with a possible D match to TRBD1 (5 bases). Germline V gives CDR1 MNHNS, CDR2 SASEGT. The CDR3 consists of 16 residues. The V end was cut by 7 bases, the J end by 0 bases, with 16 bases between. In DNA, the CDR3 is TGTGCCAGCAAGCAGGGCCGCGAAAGCTCCTACAATGAGCAGTTCTTC. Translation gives CASKQGRESSYNEQFF.

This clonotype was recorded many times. CDR3 sequence: CATSVLCGGSSYNEQFF. As DNA, the CDR3 is TGTGCCACCAGTGTCCTTTGCGGGGGGAGCTCCTACAATGAGCAGTTCTTC. V and J are TRBV24-1 and TRBJ2-1; TRBD2 agrees at 8 bases. CDR3 length: 17 residues. V lost 5 bases and J lost 0; bases outside the gene matches: 8. CDR1 is KGHDR and CDR2 is SFDVKD in the germline V gene.

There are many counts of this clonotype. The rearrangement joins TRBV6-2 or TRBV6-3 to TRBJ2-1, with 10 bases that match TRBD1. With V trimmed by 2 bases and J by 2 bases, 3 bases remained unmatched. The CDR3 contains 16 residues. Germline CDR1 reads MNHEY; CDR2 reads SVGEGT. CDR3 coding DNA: TGTGCCAGCAGTTACGAGGGGACAGGGGCCTACAATGAGCAGTTCTTC. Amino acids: CASSYEGTGAYNEQFF.

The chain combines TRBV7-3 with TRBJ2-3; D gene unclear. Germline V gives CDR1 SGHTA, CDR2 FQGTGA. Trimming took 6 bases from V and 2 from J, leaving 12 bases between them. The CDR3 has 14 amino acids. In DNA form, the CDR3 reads TGTGCCAGCAGTACAGTACCGTTCACAGATACGCAGTATTTT. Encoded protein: CASSTVPFTDTQYF. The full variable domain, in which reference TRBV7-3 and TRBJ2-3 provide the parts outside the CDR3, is GAGVSQTPSNKVTEKGKYVELRCDPISGHTALYWYRQSLGQGPEFLIYFQGTGAADDSGLPNDRFFAVRPEGSVSTLKIQRTERGDSAVYLCASSTVPFTDTQYFGPGTRLTVL.

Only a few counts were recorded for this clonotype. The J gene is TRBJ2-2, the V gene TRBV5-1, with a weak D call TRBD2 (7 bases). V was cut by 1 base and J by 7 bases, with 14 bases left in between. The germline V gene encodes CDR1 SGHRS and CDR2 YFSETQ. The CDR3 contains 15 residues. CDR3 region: CASSLNSGGSGELFF. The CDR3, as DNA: TGCGCCAGCAGCTTGAACTCGGGGGGCAGCGGGGAGCTGTTTTTT.

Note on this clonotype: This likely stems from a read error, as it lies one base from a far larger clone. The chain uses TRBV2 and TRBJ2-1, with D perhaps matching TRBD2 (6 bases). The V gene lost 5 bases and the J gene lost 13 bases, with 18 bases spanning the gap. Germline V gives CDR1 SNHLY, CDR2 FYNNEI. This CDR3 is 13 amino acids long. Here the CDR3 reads CASSREYQETQFF. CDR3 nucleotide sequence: TGTGCCAGCAGTCGGGAGTACCAAGAGACCCAGTTCTTC.